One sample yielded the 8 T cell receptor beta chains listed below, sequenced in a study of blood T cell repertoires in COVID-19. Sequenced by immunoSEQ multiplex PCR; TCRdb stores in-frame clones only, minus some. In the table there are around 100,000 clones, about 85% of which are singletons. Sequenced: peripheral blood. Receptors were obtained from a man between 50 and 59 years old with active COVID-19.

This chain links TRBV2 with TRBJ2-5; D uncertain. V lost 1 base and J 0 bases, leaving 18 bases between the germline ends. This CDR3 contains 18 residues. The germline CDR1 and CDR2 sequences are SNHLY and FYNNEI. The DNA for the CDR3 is TGTGCCAGCAGTGAAGAATCCCTCCCCAAGTGGCACCAAGAGACCCAGTACTTC. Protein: CASSEESLPKWHQETQYF.

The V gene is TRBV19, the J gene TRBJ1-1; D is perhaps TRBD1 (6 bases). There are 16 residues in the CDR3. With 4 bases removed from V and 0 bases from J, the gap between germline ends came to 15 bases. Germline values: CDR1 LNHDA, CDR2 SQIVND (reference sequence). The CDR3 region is CASSTGDKVMNTEAFF. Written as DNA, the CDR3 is TGTGCCAGTAGTACCGGGGACAAAGTTATGAACACTGAAGCTTTCTTT.

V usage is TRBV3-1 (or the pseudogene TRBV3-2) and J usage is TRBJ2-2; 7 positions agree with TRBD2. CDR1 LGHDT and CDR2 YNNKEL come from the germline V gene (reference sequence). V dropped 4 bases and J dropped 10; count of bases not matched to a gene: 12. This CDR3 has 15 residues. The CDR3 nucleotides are TGTGCCAGCAGCCGACCTGCGGGGGTCCACGCGGAGCTGTTTTTT. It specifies CASSRPAGVHAELFF.

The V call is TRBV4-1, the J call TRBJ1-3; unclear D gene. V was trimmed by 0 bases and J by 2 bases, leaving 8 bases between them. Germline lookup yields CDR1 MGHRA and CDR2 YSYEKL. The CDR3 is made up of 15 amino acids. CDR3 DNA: TGCGCCAGCAGCCAAGAGAGGGTCACTGGAAACACCATATATTTT. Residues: CASSQERVTGNTIYF.

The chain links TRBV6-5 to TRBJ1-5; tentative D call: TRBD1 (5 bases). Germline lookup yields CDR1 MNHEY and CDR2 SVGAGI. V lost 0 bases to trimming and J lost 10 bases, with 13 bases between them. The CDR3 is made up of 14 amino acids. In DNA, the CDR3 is TGTGCCAGCAGTTACTCAATCCGGGACTTACCCCAGCATTTT. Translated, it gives CASSYSIRDLPQHF.

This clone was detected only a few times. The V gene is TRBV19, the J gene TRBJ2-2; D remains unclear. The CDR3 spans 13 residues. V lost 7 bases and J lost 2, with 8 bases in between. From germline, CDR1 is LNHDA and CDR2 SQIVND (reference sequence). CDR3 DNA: TGTGCCAGTAATTACTTTAACACCGGGGAGCTGTTTTTT. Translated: CASNYFNTGELFF.

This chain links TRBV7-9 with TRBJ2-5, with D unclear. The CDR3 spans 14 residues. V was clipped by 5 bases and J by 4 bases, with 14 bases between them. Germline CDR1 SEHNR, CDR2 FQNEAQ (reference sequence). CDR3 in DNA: TGTGCCAGCAGCCAGAGGTCCCTGGGAGAGACCCAGTACTTC. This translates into CASSQRSLGETQYF.

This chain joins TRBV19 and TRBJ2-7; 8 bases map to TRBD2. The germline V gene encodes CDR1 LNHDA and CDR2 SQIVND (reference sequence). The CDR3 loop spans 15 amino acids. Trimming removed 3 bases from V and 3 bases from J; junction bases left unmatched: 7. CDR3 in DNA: TGTGCCAGTAGTATTCTAGCGGGCAATAACTACGAGCAGTACTTC. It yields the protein CASSILAGNNYEQYF.